This T cell receptor beta chain emerged from a study of blood T cell repertoires in COVID-19. Study in general: Researchers got acute and convalescent COVID-19 samples from the United States, Italy and Spain. PBMCs, B-cell-depleted T cells, or T cells provided the cDNA or gDNA that made up the material.

As processed by the authors: By means of reference gene primer amplification, nucleated cell counts were estimated. The assay was immunoSEQ multiplex PCR, and TCRdb's table has in-frame clones only and misses some. V and J calls and clone size are given by that table; D and trimming were obtained from the DNA. Of just over 75,000 clones listed, less than 90% are singletons. The CDR3 spans 14 residues. Germline V gene sequence: CDR1 SEHNR, CDR2 FQNEAQ (reference sequence). V shed 5 bases and J shed 5 bases, with 15 bases lying between them. The receptor's source is a man aged 55 to 70 with active or convalescent COVID-19. The specimen sequenced was peripheral blood. The chain couples TRBV7-9 to TRBJ1-1, with D possibly being TRBD1 (6 bases). The CDR3 DNA reads as TGTGCCAGCAGCGAATCGACAGGTCTGACTGAAGCTTTCTTT. Translated, it gives CASSESTGLTEAFF.